This T cell receptor (beta chain) was sequenced in a study of T cells in Graves' hyperthyroidism and ophthalmopathy. Amplification of TCR beta CDR3 regions used RNA as the template. A set of HTBI primers served as the primers for a first-round RT-PCR of the TCR CDR3. Each CDR3 protein is one row after TCRdb ran MiXCR on the multiplex PCR reads. The sample lists 550,000 to 700,000 distinct CDR3 sequences, 40% to 55% seen once, with under 20% in the top ten. The J segment lost 7 bases and the V segment lost 4 bases, leaving 5 bases of the junction unmatched. The CDR3 has 14 residues. Germline V CDR1 and CDR2: SGHVS, FQNEAQ.

The chain couples TRBV7-8 to TRBJ1-4; 8 bases match TRBD1. The sequencing input was peripheral blood or thyroid tissue (not recorded which). The source is an adult woman with Graves' disease, either hyperthyroidism or ophthalmopathy (not recorded which). The CDR3 bases are TGTGCCAGCAGCTCGCAGGGGGCGGTTGAAAAACTGTTTTTT. It yields the protein CASSSQGAVEKLFF.